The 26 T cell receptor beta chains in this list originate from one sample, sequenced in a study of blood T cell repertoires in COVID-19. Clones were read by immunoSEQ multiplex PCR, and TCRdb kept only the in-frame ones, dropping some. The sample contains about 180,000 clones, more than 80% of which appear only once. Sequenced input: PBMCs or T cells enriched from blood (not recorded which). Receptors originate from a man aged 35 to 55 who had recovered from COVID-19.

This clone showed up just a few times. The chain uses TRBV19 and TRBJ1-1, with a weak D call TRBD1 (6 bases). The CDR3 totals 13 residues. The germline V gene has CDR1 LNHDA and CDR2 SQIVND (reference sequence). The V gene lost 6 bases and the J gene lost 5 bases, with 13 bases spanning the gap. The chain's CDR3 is CASSATGQTEAFF. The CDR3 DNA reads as TGTGCCAGTAGCGCGACAGGCCAAACTGAAGCTTTCTTT.

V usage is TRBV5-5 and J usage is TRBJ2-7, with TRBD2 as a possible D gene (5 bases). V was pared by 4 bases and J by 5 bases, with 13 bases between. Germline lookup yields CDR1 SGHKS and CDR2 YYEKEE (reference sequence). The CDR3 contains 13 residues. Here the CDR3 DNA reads TGTGCCAGCAGCCCCGGGATCACGAACGAGCAGTACTTC. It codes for CASSPGITNEQYF.

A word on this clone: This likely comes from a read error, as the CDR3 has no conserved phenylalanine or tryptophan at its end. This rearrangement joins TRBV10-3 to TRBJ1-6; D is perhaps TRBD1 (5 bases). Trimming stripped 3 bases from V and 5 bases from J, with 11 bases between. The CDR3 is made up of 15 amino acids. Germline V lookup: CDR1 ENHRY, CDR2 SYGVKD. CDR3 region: CAISDSSGDNSPLHL. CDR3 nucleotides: TGTGCCATCAGTGATTCGTCGGGGGATAATTCACCCCTCCACCTT.

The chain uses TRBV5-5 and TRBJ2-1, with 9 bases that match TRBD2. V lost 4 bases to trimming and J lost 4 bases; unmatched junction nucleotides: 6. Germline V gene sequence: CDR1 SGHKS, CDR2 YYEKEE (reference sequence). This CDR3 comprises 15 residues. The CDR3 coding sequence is TGTGCCAGCAGCCACGCCAGCGGGGGGTACAATGAGCAGTTCTTC. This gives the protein CASSHASGGYNEQFF. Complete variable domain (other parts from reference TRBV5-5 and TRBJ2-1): DAGVTQSPTHLIKTRGQQVTLRCSPISGHKSVSWYQQVLGQGPQFIFQYYEKEERGRGNFPDRFSARQFPNYSSELNVNALLLGDSALYLCASSHASGGYNEQFFGPGTRLTVL.

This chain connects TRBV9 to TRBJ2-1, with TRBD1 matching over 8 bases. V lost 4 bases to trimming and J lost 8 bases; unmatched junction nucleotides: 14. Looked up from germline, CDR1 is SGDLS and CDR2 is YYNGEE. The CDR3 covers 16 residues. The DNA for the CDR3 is TGTGCCAGCAGCCCGGTGGGACAGGTGGAATGGGATGAGCAGTTCTTC. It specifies CASSPVGQVEWDEQFF.

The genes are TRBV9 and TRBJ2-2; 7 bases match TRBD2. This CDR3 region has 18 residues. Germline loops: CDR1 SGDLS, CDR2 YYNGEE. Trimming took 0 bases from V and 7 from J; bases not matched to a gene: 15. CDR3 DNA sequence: TGTGCCAGCAGCGTAGGTCCGACTAGCTTATCGGGGGGCGGGGAGCTGTTTTTT. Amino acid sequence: CASSVGPTSLSGGGELFF. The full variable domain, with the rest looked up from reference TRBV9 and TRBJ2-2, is DSGVTQTPKHLITATGQRVTLRCSPRSGDLSVYWYQQSLDQGLQFLIQYYNGEERAKGNILERFSAQQFPDLHSELNLSSLELGDSALYFCASSVGPTSLSGGGELFFGEGSRLTVL.

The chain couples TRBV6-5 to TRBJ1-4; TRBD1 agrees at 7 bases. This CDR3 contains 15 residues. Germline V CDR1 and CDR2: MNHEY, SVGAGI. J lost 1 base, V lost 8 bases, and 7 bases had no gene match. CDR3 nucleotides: TGTGCCAGCCGGGACAGAGGCTTAACTAATGAAAAACTGTTTTTT. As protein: CASRDRGLTNEKLFF.

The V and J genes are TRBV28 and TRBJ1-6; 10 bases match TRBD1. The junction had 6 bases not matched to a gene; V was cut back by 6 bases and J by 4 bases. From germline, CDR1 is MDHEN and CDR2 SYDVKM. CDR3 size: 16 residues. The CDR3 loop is CASSSDRGGYNSPLHF. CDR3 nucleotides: TGTGCCAGCAGCTCGGACAGGGGGGGGTATAATTCACCCCTCCACTTT.

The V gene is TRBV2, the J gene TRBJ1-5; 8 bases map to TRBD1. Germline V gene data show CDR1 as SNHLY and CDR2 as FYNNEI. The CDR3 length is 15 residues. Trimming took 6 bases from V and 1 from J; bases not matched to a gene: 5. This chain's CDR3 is CASRPDRVSNQPQHF. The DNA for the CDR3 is TGTGCCAGCAGACCGGACAGGGTCAGCAATCAGCCCCAGCATTTT.

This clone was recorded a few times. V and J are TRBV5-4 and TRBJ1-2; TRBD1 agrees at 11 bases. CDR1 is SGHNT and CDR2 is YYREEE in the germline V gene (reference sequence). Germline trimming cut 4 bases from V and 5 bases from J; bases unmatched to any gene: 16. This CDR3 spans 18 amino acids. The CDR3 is CASSPQTRTGGEAYGYTF. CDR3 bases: TGTGCCAGCAGCCCCCAAACACGGACAGGGGGCGAAGCATATGGCTACACCTTC. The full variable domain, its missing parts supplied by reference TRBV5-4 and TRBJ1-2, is ETGVTQSPTHLIKTRGQQVTLRCSSQSGHNTVSWYQQALGQGPQFIFQYYREEENGRGNFPPRFSGLQFPNYSSELNVNALELDDSALYLCASSPQTRTGGEAYGYTFGSGTRLTVV.

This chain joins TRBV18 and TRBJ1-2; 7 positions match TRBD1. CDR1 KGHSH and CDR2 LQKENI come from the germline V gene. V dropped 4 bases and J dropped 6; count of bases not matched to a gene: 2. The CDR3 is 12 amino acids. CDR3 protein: CASSQTGNGYTF. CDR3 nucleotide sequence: TGTGCCAGCTCACAGACAGGGAATGGCTACACCTTC.

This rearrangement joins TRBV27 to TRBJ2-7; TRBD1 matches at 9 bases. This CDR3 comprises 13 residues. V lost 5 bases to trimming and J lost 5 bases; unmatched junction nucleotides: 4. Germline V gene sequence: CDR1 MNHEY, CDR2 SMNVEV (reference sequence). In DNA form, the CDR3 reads TGTGCCAGCAGTCCGGGGACAGGGAACGAGCAGTACTTC. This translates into CASSPGTGNEQYF.

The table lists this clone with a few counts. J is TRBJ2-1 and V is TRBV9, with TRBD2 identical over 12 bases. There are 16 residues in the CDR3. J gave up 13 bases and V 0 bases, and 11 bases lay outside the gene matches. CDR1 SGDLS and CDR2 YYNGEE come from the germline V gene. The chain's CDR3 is CASSVGLAGGPTFQFF. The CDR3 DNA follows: TGTGCCAGCAGCGTAGGCCTAGCGGGAGGGCCGACCTTCCAGTTCTTC.

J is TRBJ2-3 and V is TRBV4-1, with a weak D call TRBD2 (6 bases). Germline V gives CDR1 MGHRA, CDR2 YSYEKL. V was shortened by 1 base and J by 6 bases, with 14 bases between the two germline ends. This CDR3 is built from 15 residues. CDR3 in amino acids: CASSQGWGESDTQYF. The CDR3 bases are TGCGCCAGCAGCCAAGGTTGGGGGGAATCGGATACGCAGTATTTT.

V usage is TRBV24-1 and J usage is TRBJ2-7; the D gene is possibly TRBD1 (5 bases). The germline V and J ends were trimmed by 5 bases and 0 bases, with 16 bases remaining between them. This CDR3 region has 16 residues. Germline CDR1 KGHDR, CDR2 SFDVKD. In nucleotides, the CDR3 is TGTGCCACCAGTGCCTCCGGGTCAGGGCCCTCCTACGAGCAGTACTTC. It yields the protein CATSASGSGPSYEQYF.

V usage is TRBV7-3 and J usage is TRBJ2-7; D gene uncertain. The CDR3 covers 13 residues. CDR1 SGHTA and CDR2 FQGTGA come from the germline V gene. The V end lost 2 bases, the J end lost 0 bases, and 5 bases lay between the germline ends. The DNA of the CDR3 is TGTGCCAGCAGCTTAGAGAGCTCCTACGAGCAGTACTTC. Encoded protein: CASSLESSYEQYF.

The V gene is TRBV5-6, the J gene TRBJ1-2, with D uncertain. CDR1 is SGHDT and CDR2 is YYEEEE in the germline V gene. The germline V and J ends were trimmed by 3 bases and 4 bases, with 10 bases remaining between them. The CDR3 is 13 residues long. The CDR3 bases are TGTGCCAGCAGCTCGCCCGGAGGCTATGGCTACACCTTC. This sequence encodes CASSSPGGYGYTF.

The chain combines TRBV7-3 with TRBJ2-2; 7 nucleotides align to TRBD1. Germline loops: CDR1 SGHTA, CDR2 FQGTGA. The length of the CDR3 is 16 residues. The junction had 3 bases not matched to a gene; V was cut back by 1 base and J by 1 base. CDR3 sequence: CASSLRGGQNTGELFF. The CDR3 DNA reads TGTGCCAGCAGCTTAAGAGGGGGCCAGAACACCGGGGAGCTGTTTTTT. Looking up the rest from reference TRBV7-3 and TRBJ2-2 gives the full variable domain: GAGVSQTPSNKVTEKGKYVELRCDPISGHTALYWYRQSLGQGPEFLIYFQGTGAADDSGLPNDRFFAVRPEGSVSTLKIQRTERGDSAVYLCASSLRGGQNTGELFFGEGSRLTVL.

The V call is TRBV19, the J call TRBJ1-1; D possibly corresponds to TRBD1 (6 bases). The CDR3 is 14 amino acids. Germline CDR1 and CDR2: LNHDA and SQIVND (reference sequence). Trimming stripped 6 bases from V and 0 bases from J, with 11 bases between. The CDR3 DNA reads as TGTGCCAGTAGACTGACAGGTTTGAACACTGAAGCTTTCTTT. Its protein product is CASRLTGLNTEAFF.

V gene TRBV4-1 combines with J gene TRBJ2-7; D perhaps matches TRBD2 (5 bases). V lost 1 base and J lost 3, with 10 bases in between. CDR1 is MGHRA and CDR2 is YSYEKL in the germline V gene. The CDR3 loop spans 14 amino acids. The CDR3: CASSQAYRGYEQYF. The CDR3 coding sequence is TGCGCCAGCAGCCAAGCTTACCGGGGCTACGAGCAGTACTTC.

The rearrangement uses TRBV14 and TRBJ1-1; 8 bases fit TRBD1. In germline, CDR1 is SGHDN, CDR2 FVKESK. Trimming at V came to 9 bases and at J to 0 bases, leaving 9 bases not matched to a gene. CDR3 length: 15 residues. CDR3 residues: CASQQGGHMNTEAFF. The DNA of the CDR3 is TGTGCCAGTCAACAGGGGGGGCACATGAACACTGAAGCTTTCTTT.

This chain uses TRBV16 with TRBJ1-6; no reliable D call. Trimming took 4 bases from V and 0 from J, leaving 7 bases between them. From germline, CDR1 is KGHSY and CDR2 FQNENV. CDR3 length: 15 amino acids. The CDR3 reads CASSPASSYNSPLHF. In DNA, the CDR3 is TGTGCCAGCAGCCCCGCGAGCTCCTATAATTCACCCCTCCACTTT. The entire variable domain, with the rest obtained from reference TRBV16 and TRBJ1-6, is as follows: GEEVAQTPKHLVRGEGQKAKLYCAPIKGHSYVFWYQQVLKNEFKFLISFQNENVFDETGMPKERFSAKCLPNSPCSLEIQATKLEDSAVYFCASSPASSYNSPLHFGNGTRLTVT.

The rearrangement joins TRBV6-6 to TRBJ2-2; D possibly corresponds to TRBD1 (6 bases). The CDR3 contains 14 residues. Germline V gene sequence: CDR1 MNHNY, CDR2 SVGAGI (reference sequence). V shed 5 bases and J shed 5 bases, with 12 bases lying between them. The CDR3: CASSRDRMTGELFF. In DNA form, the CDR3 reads TGTGCCAGCAGTCGAGACAGGATGACCGGGGAGCTGTTTTTT.

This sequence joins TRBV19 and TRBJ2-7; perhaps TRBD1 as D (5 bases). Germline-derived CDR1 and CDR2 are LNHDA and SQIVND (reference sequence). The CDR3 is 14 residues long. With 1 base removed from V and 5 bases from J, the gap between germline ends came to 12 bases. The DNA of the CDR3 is TGTGCCAGTAGTATAGCGGCTAGGACAAACGAGCAGTACTTC. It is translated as CASSIAARTNEQYF.

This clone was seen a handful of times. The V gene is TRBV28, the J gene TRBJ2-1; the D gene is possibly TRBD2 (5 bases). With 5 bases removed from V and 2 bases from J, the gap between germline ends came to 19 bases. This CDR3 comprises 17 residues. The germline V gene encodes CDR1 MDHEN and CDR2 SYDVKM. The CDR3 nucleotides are TGTGCCAGCAGTCTAAGAGGGCCCCCCGGGCCCTACAATGAGCAGTTCTTC. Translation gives CASSLRGPPGPYNEQFF.

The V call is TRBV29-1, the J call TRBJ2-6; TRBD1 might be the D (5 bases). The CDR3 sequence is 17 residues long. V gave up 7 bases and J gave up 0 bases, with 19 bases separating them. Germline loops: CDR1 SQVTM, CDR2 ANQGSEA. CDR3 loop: CSATSGIPSSGANVLTF. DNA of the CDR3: TGCAGCGCCACTTCAGGGATCCCTAGCTCTGGGGCCAACGTCCTGACTTTC.